The 23 T cell receptor beta chains presented below share a single source sample, sequenced in a study of cytomegalovirus exposure and HLA in healthy donors (dated by TCRdb to the late 2010s). The library was produced with the immunoSEQ multiplex PCR assay. For the multiplex PCR, a mixture combining 60 forward primers for TCR Vbeta segments and 13 reverse primers for TCR Jbeta segments was used. In its TCRdb copy, this immuneACCESS table keeps in-frame sequences only and misses some clones. Where compared with another copy, unresolved V genes explain less than half of these, and the others have no known cause. Present in this sample are about 130,000 clones, roughly three quarters of which were seen just once. The top ten clonotypes cover around 1.8% of the sample. Sequencing was performed on PBMCs. These receptors all stem from a woman in her thirties or forties in good health and CMV-seronegative.

The chain recombines TRBV28 with TRBJ1-2, with 7 nucleotides matching TRBD1. J lost 6 bases, V lost 4 bases, and 5 bases had no gene match. The germline CDR1 and CDR2 sequences are MDHEN and SYDVKM. The CDR3 sequence is 13 residues long. This chain's CDR3 is CASSYRGGHGYTF. DNA for the CDR3: TGTGCCAGCAGTTACAGGGGTGGACATGGCTACACCTTC.

The genes are TRBV5-1 and TRBJ2-1; TRBD1 agrees at 9 bases. CDR3 length: 16 residues. Per germline, CDR1 SGHRS and CDR2 YFSETQ. V lost 4 bases, J lost 8 bases, and 13 bases stayed unmatched. CDR3 region: CASSRPGQGPFDEQFF. CDR3 nucleotide sequence: TGCGCCAGCAGCCGTCCGGGACAGGGACCTTTTGATGAGCAGTTCTTC.

This sequence joins TRBV6-4 and TRBJ2-1; 8 bases agree with TRBD2. CDR1 is MRHNA and CDR2 is SNTAGT in the germline V gene. After removal of 8 bases from V and 6 bases from J, the junction contained 12 bases not matched to a gene. The CDR3 length is 15 residues. CDR3: CASGPGTSAGNEQFF. The CDR3 DNA reads TGTGCCAGCGGCCCCGGGACTAGTGCGGGCAATGAGCAGTTCTTC.

V gene TRBV2 combines with J gene TRBJ2-7; 10 positions agree with TRBD2. The ends lost 4 bases at V and 1 base at J; junction bases unmatched: 13. Germline V lookup: CDR1 SNHLY, CDR2 FYNNEI. The CDR3 is made up of 18 amino acids. The CDR3 DNA reads TGTGCCAGCAGTGGGGGACTAGCGTCCCCCGCGGCGTCCTACGAGCAGTACTTC. Residues: CASSGGLASPAASYEQYF.

This clone was seen a few times. This rearrangement joins TRBV9 to TRBJ2-3, with a weak D call TRBD1 (5 bases). This CDR3 contains 15 residues. The V gene lost 1 base and the J gene lost 4 bases, with 13 bases spanning the gap. Germline V gene data show CDR1 as SGDLS and CDR2 as YYNGEE. The chain's CDR3 is CASSVRPREADTQYF. DNA for the CDR3: TGTGCCAGCAGCGTAAGGCCCAGGGAAGCAGATACGCAGTATTTT.

CDR3 protein: CASNMAFPGNTIYF. CDR3 DNA sequence: TGTGCCTCCAACATGGCATTTCCTGGAAACACCATATATTTT. The chain recombines TRBV19 with TRBJ1-3; D gene ambiguous. The CDR3 contains 14 residues. CDR1 and CDR2 (germline): LNHDA, SQIVND (reference sequence). V lost 11 bases and J lost 2, with 16 bases in between.

The J gene is TRBJ1-1, the V gene TRBV19, with a tentative D call TRBD1 (5 bases). CDR1 LNHDA and CDR2 SQIVND come from the germline V gene (reference sequence). There are 13 residues in the CDR3. Trimming removed 4 bases at V and 6 bases at J, with 12 bases between. CDR3 region: CASSTTDRAEAFF. CDR3 nucleotides: TGTGCCAGTAGTACTACTGACAGAGCTGAAGCTTTCTTT.

J is TRBJ2-5 and V is TRBV9, with D unresolved. The germline CDR1 and CDR2 sequences are SGDLS and YYNGEE. V gave up 6 bases and J gave up 5 bases, with 20 bases separating them. The CDR3 has 15 residues. In DNA, the CDR3 is TGTGCCAGCACCCGCTCCGGGTCAACGCGGGAGACCCAGTACTTC. It encodes CASTRSGSTRETQYF.

The J gene is TRBJ1-2, the V gene TRBV11-1; 7 bases align to TRBD1. The CDR3 runs 15 residues. The germline V gene encodes CDR1 SGHAT and CDR2 FQDESV (reference sequence). Trimming took 2 bases from V and 4 from J; bases not matched to a gene: 7. CDR3 sequence (DNA): TGTGCCAGCAGCTTAACGAGCCGGACAGGCTATGGCTACACCTTC. Its protein is CASSLTSRTGYGYTF.

This sequence joins TRBV7-9 and TRBJ2-7; 7 bases align to TRBD2. Trimming cost V 1 base and J 2 bases; bases outside gene matches: 8. CDR1 SEHNR and CDR2 FQNEAQ come from the germline V gene (reference sequence). The CDR3 is 16 amino acids. The CDR3 DNA reads as TGTGCCAGCAGCTTAGTTGGTCTAGCGGATCCCTACGAGCAGTACTTC. Protein: CASSLVGLADPYEQYF. The full variable domain, its missing parts supplied by reference TRBV7-9 and TRBJ2-7, is DTGVSQNPRHKITKRGQNVTFRCDPISEHNRLYWYRQTLGQGPEFLTYFQNEAQLEKSRLLSDRFSAERPKGSFSTLEIQRTEQGDSAMYLCASSLVGLADPYEQYFGPGTRLTVT.

The chain combines TRBV5-1 with TRBJ2-7; possibly TRBD2 for D (5 bases). V gave up 0 bases and J gave up 10 bases, with 17 bases separating them. The CDR3 has 14 amino acids. Germline CDR1 reads SGHRS; CDR2 reads YFSETQ. The CDR3 DNA follows: TGCGCCAGCAGCTTGGCCGACCCGGGAATGGGTCAGTACTTC. Translation gives CASSLADPGMGQYF.

V and J are TRBV27 and TRBJ2-5; TRBD1 matches 11 bases. The CDR3 contains 17 residues. Looked up from germline, CDR1 is MNHEY and CDR2 is SMNVEV (reference sequence). V shed 5 bases and J 2 bases; nucleotides not matched to a gene: 10. For the CDR3, the DNA is TGTGCCAGCAGTCCACGCGACGGGACAGGGGGACAAGAGACCCAGTACTTC. The encoded protein is CASSPRDGTGGQETQYF.

This clone has a handful of counts. The chain carries TRBV13 and TRBJ2-3, with TRBD2 matching 12 bases. The CDR3 contains 16 residues. V was clipped by 5 bases and J by 2 bases; unmatched bases: 5. Germline CDR1 and CDR2: PRHDT and FYEKMQ (reference sequence). In DNA form, the CDR3 reads TGTGCCAGCAGCACACTAGCGGGGGGCACCACAGATACGCAGTATTTT. This sequence encodes CASSTLAGGTTDTQYF.

Regarding this clone: An end of the junction differs from the germline gene, which may be a read error. This chain joins TRBV5-1 and TRBJ2-4; tentative D call: TRBD1 (7 bases). Germline V gene sequence: CDR1 SGHRS, CDR2 YFSETQ. The length of the CDR3 is 16 residues. The CDR3 sequence is CASSNSGGIAKNSQYF. The CDR3 DNA reads as TGCGCCAGCAGCAACTCAGGGGGGATAGCCAAAAACAGTCAGTACTTC.

This clone came up a few times. The CDR3 sequence: CASSPPLEEEQYF. As DNA, the CDR3 is TGTGCCAGCAGCCCCCCGCTAGAAGAGGAGCAGTACTTC. The chain is built from TRBV5-4 and TRBJ2-7; no definite D call. This CDR3 has 13 amino acids. Trimming cost V 4 bases and J 7 bases, with 15 bases left between them. Germline V CDR1 and CDR2: SGHNT, YYREEE (reference sequence).

The rearrangement uses TRBV5-1 and TRBJ1-6, with 7 bases lining up with TRBD1. The trim removed 0 bases at V and 7 bases at J, leaving 4 bases unmatched. The germline V gene encodes CDR1 SGHRS and CDR2 YFSETQ. The CDR3 extends over 15 amino acids. This chain's CDR3 is CASSLEARGNSPLHF. CDR3 in DNA: TGCGCCAGCAGCTTGGAGGCCAGGGGGAATTCACCCCTCCACTTT.

V and J are TRBV7-9 and TRBJ2-7; D unresolved. The ends were cut back, 6 bases at V and 4 bases at J, with 16 bases in the middle. CDR1 SEHNR and CDR2 FQNEAQ come from the germline V gene (reference sequence). CDR3 length: 14 amino acids. CDR3 residues: CASSGVEELYEQYF. In DNA, the CDR3 is TGTGCCAGCAGTGGAGTCGAGGAGTTGTACGAGCAGTACTTC.

This chain uses TRBV7-2 with TRBJ1-2, with 7 bases aligning to TRBD1. J lost 3 bases, V lost 4 bases, and 5 bases had no gene match. There are 14 residues in the CDR3. Germline lookup yields CDR1 SGHTA and CDR2 FQGNSA. CDR3 nucleotide sequence: TGTGCCAGCAGCTCGTCAGGGGGAGACTATGGCTACACCTTC. It yields the protein CASSSSGGDYGYTF.

This chain connects TRBV7-8 to TRBJ2-1; no clear D gene. Trimming stripped 1 base from V and 0 bases from J, with 7 bases between. CDR3 length: 15 residues. Germline CDR1 and CDR2: SGHVS and FQNEAQ. The CDR3 DNA sequence: TGTGCCAGCAGCTTAGGTGTTAACTCCTACAATGAGCAGTTCTTC. Translated: CASSLGVNSYNEQFF.

This clone was observed a few times. The rearrangement links TRBV28 to TRBJ2-1; 8 bases are shared with TRBD1. CDR3 length: 13 residues. Germline V gives CDR1 MDHEN, CDR2 SYDVKM. The trim removed 6 bases at V and 8 bases at J, leaving 6 bases unmatched. This CDR3 is CASSGTGTDEQFF. DNA of the CDR3: TGTGCCAGCAGCGGGACAGGTACCGATGAGCAGTTCTTC.

This clone showed up many times. This sequence joins TRBV19 and TRBJ1-5; weak D call: TRBD1 (6 bases). Trimming removed 1 base at V and 1 base at J, with 8 bases between. Germline V gives CDR1 LNHDA, CDR2 SQIVND (reference sequence). The CDR3 spans 15 residues. This CDR3 is CASSIAGVSNQPQHF. CDR3 bases: TGTGCCAGTAGTATAGCAGGGGTGAGCAATCAGCCCCAGCATTTT. Variable domain in full (rest from reference TRBV19 and TRBJ1-5): DGGITQSPKYLFRKEGQNVTLSCEQNLNHDAMYWYRQDPGQGLRLIYYSQIVNDFQKGDIAEGYSVSREKKESFPLTVTSAQKNPTAFYLCASSIAGVSNQPQHFGDGTRLSIL.

The chain recombines TRBV27 with TRBJ2-7; 10 positions match TRBD2. V was pared by 5 bases and J by 2 bases, with 9 bases of the junction left unmatched. Germline V lookup: CDR1 MNHEY, CDR2 SMNVEV (reference sequence). The CDR3 loop spans 16 amino acids. CDR3 DNA sequence: TGTGCCAGCAGTCACACCGGGACTAGCGTCACCTACGAGCAGTACTTC. Its translation is CASSHTGTSVTYEQYF.

The chain has TRBV28 and TRBJ1-2; D gene unclear. The CDR3 extends over 16 amino acids. V was clipped by 1 base and J by 7 bases, with 19 bases between them. Germline CDR1 MDHEN, CDR2 SYDVKM. The CDR3 DNA reads TGTGCCAGCAGTTTATTGGACGGGAGGGAGGGCCGTGGCTACACCTTC. As protein: CASSLLDGREGRGYTF.